The 8 T cell receptor beta chains below were found in one sample sequenced in a study of CD8+CD57+ T cells in acquired aplastic anemia. The TCR beta profiling, which covered VDJ combination and CDR3 sequence, was carried out using genomic DNA as the template. TCRdb passed the reads through MiXCR, listing each CDR3 protein once. This sample has about 210,000 distinct CDR3 sequences, with around 60% found just once. The sequencing input was sorted CD4+, CD8+, or CD8+CD57+ T cells (not recorded which) from PBMCs. The receptor set was obtained from a human donor in good health.

The V gene is TRBV19, the J gene TRBJ2-1; D might be TRBD2 (6 bases). The CDR3 length is 15 residues. V lost 3 bases, J lost 3 bases, and 12 bases lay in between. CDR1 is LNHDA, CDR2 SQIVND, per germline (reference sequence). This CDR3 is CASSIFAGNYNEQFF. CDR3 coding DNA: TGTGCCAGTAGTATTTTTGCGGGGAACTACAATGAGCAGTTCTTC.

This clonotype has more than one count but fewer than ten. One base away lies a much larger clone, so this may be a sequencing read error. This chain uses TRBV7-9 with TRBJ1-3; TRBD1 is a possible D gene (6 bases). Germline V gene data show CDR1 as SEHNR and CDR2 as FQNEAQ (reference sequence). Trimming left V 5 bases short and J 0 bases short, with 14 bases between. CDR3 length: 16 residues. The CDR3 coding sequence is TGTGCCAGCAGCGGCGACAGGACCTCCTCTGGAAACACCATATATTTT. Its translation: CASSGDRTSSGNTIYF.

This sequence joins TRBV9 and TRBJ1-1; 7 bases agree with TRBD1. The CDR3 runs to 16 residues. Germline V lookup: CDR1 SGDLS, CDR2 YYNGEE. V shed 2 bases and J 1 base; nucleotides not matched to a gene: 8. The CDR3 DNA is TGTGCCAGCAGCGTCTCCGGGACAGATGCGAACACTGAAGCTTTCTTT. It is translated as CASSVSGTDANTEAFF. The entire variable domain, with the rest obtained from reference TRBV9 and TRBJ1-1, is as follows: DSGVTQTPKHLITATGQRVTLRCSPRSGDLSVYWYQQSLDQGLQFLIQYYNGEERAKGNILERFSAQQFPDLHSELNLSSLELGDSALYFCASSVSGTDANTEAFFGQGTRLTVV.

The V and J genes are TRBV2 and TRBJ2-3; D gene ambiguous. V shed 4 bases and J shed 2 bases, with 7 bases lying between them. The CDR3 runs to 13 residues. Germline V gene sequence: CDR1 SNHLY, CDR2 FYNNEI. The CDR3 DNA reads TGTGCCAGCAGTGGTCCGTTCACAGATACGCAGTATTTT. This sequence encodes CASSGPFTDTQYF.

The V call is TRBV20-1, the J call TRBJ2-5; D is unresolved. The V and J ends lost 2 bases and 5 bases respectively, with 12 bases between them. The CDR3 consists of 13 residues. Germline V gene lookup returns CDR1 DFQATT and CDR2 SNEGSKA (reference sequence). DNA for the CDR3: TGCAGTGCTAGAAAGACTGGTTTGGAGACCCAGTACTTC. This codes for CSARKTGLETQYF.

This clonotype has ten or more counts. The chain has TRBV3-1 and TRBJ1-1; D may be TRBD1 (5 bases). Germline CDR1 is LGHDT and CDR2 is YNNKEL (reference sequence). Trimming left V 1 base short and J 5 bases short, with 14 bases between. The CDR3 loop spans 15 amino acids. The CDR3 DNA reads TGTGCCAGCAGCCAAGTCCCAGGGACGGGGACTGAAGCTTTCTTT. Protein: CASSQVPGTGTEAFF.

Here the CDR3 reads CAISSSSYEQYF. CDR3 sequence (DNA): TGTGCCATCAGTTCCAGCTCCTACGAGCAGTACTTC. This chain connects TRBV10-3 to TRBJ2-7; D not resolved. Germline V lookup: CDR1 ENHRY, CDR2 SYGVKD. Between the trimmed V and J ends, which lost 5 bases and 0 bases, there was a span of 5 bases. The CDR3 has 12 residues.

The chain combines TRBV6-2 or TRBV6-3 with TRBJ2-7, with D unresolved. The CDR3 consists of 11 residues. Germline-derived CDR1 and CDR2 are MNHEY and SVGEGT. Trimming removed 6 bases at V and 7 bases at J, with 10 bases between. The CDR3 sequence is CASSLPREQYF. DNA for the CDR3: TGTGCCAGCAGCCTCCCTAGGGAGCAGTACTTC.